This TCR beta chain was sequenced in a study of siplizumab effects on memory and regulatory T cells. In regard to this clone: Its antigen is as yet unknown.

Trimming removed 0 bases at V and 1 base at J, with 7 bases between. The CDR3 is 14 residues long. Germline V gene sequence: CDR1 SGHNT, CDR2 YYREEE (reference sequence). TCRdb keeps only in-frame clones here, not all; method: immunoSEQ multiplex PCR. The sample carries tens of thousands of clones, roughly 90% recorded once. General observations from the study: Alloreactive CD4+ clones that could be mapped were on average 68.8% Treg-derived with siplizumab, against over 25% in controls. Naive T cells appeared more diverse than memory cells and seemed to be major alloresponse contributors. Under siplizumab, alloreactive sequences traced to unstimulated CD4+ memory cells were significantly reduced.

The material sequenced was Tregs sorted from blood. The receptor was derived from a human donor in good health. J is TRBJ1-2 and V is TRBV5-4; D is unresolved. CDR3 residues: CASSLGQNNYGYTF. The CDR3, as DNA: TGTGCCAGCAGCTTGGGACAAAATAACTATGGCTACACCTTC.